The present entry profiles one TCR beta chain with its context. These data are taken from a study of T cells in Graves' hyperthyroidism and ophthalmopathy. Per the germline V gene, CDR1 is KGHDR and CDR2 is SFDVKD. CDR3 length: 15 residues. Trimming left V 1 base short and J 1 base short, with 8 bases between. RNA transcripts were the template for amplifying TCR beta CDR3 regions. The HTBI primer set drove a first-round RT-PCR of the TCR CDR3. TCRdb redid the calling of the multiplex PCR reads with MiXCR, one entry per CDR3 protein. Of a few hundred thousand distinct CDR3 sequences listed, 14% to 15% are singletons.

The sample comprised blood. V is TRBV24-1 and J is TRBJ2-3; the D is unclear. This TCR was recovered from a woman aged 25 to 45 with Graves' hyperthyroidism. The CDR3 here is CATSDLSFGTDTQYF. CDR3 DNA sequence: TGTGCCACCAGTGATTTATCTTTCGGCACAGATACGCAGTATTTT.